This TCR beta chain derives from a study of shared clonotypes between healthy human individuals. Study results and limitations: Relative to clonotypes present in all four donors, those not shared had lower generation probabilities.

As regards this clone: As yet, its antigen is unknown.

The table came from immunoSEQ multiplex PCR; TCRdb's copy has only in-frame clones and leaves some out. The data show around 990,000 clones, with 70% to 85% seen just once and 0.85% to 1% held by the top ten. This CDR3 region has 15 residues. The V gene end was trimmed by 2 bases and the J gene end by 12 bases; junction bases not matched to a gene: 9. Germline V gives CDR1 LNHNV, CDR2 YYDKDF (reference sequence). Source material: memory CD4+ T cells from PBMCs. The subset was: CD45RA-negative fraction. The V call is TRBV15, the J call TRBJ2-1, with 11 positions matching TRBD2. The origin of this receptor is a man between 18 and 35 years old in good health. Some clones in this sample may be carry-over from other donors' samples. CDR3 sequence (DNA): TGTGCCACCAGCAGACGATCCCCAACTAGCGGGGGGCAGTTCTTC. The encoded protein is CATSRRSPTSGGQFF.